This T cell receptor (beta chain) was documented in a study of blood T cell repertoires in COVID-19. The method was immunoSEQ multiplex PCR; TCRdb's version includes in-frame clones alone and lacks a portion of them. This table holds over 150,000 clones, about 86% found once. The TCR sequence derives from a man in his fifties or sixties who had recovered from COVID-19. Sequences were obtained from PBMCs or T cells enriched from blood (not recorded which).

CDR3 coding DNA: TGTGCCAGCAGCTTAGGGCCTCAGCGAACTAATGAAAAACTGTTTTTT. It translates to CASSLGPQRTNEKLFF. The chain couples TRBV13 to TRBJ1-4; the D is unclear. The CDR3 is made up of 16 amino acids. Germline V gene data show CDR1 as PRHDT and CDR2 as FYEKMQ (reference sequence). V was shortened by 0 bases and J by 1 base, with 9 bases between the two germline ends.